These 8 T cell receptor beta chains were all obtained from the same sample, sequenced in a study of long-term antiretroviral therapy in people with HIV. Version v3.0 of the immunoSEQ assay was performed at survey level. Assay used: immunoSEQ multiplex PCR; TCRdb lists only in-frame clones, some missing. The sample lists some 28,000 clones, around 95% seen once, with 3% to 3.5% in the top ten. The specimen was unsorted PBMCs, collected 5.3 years after starting antiretroviral therapy. These TCRs come from a man aged 50 or older with HIV.

V and J are TRBV9 and TRBJ2-7; 9 bases line up with TRBD1. This CDR3 has 15 residues. The germline V gene has CDR1 SGDLS and CDR2 YYNGEE. With V trimmed by 4 bases and J by 6 bases, 11 bases remained unmatched. For the CDR3, the DNA is TGTGCCAGCAGCCCCCGACAGGGGGAGGGAGGCGAGCAGTACTTC. It encodes CASSPRQGEGGEQYF.

The chain links TRBV6-1 to TRBJ1-2; D ambiguous. This CDR3 contains 12 residues. With 1 base removed from V and 1 base from J, the gap between germline ends came to 1 base. Per germline, CDR1 MNHNS and CDR2 SASEGT. CDR3 in amino acids: CASSEDNYGYTF. DNA for the CDR3: TGTGCCAGCAGTGAAGATAACTATGGCTACACCTTC.

The chain employs TRBV28 and TRBJ1-5, with D perhaps TRBD1 (6 bases). This CDR3 spans 14 amino acids. The V gene lost 1 base and the J gene lost 7 bases, with 11 bases spanning the gap. Germline V gives CDR1 MDHEN, CDR2 SYDVKM. CDR3 DNA sequence: TGTGCCAGCAGTTTATCGTGGGGGCGGCAGCCCCAGCATTTT. Protein sequence: CASSLSWGRQPQHF.

The chain links TRBV9 to TRBJ2-3, with D unclear. The germline V gene encodes CDR1 SGDLS and CDR2 YYNGEE. CDR3 length: 14 residues. Deletions cut 0 bases from V and 4 bases from J, with 9 bases between. This CDR3 reads CASSVAAGADTQYF. The CDR3 coding sequence is TGTGCCAGCAGCGTAGCTGCAGGCGCAGATACGCAGTATTTT.

By frequency in the sample, this clone is large. Other nucleotide sequences from this sample produce the same CDR3. The rearrangement joins TRBV11-2 to TRBJ1-4; no reliable D call. The V gene lost 3 bases and the J gene lost 7 bases, with 3 bases spanning the gap. Germline CDR1 and CDR2: SGHAT and FQNNGV. This CDR3 is built from 11 residues. Here the CDR3 DNA reads TGTGCCAGCAGCTTGGGTGAAAAACTGTTTTTT. Protein: CASSLGEKLFF. Full variable domain (remainder filled in from reference TRBV11-2 and TRBJ1-4): EAGVAQSPRYKIIEKRQSVAFWCNPISGHATLYWYQQILGQGPKLLIQFQNNGVVDDSQLPKDRFSAERLKGVDSTLKIQPAKLEDSAVYLCASSLGEKLFFGSGTQLSVL.

The chain carries TRBV19 and TRBJ1-5; no clear D. The CDR3 extends over 14 amino acids. Deletions cut 5 bases from V and 0 bases from J, with 8 bases between. The germline CDR1 and CDR2 sequences are LNHDA and SQIVND (reference sequence). CDR3 amino acids: CASSPTSSNQPQHF. The CDR3 DNA reads as TGTGCCAGTAGTCCCACTTCTAGCAATCAGCCCCAGCATTTT.

In its sample, this clone was seen a few times. The CDR3: CASRAAGDGYTF. CDR3 nucleotides: TGTGCCAGCAGGGCGGCAGGGGATGGCTACACCTTC. The V and J genes are TRBV27 and TRBJ1-2, with D tentatively TRBD1 (6 bases). Trimming removed 6 bases at V and 6 bases at J, with 11 bases between. The CDR3 is made up of 12 amino acids. Germline loops: CDR1 MNHEY, CDR2 SMNVEV (reference sequence).

The sample holds a few counts of this clone. The chain uses TRBV6-1 and TRBJ2-2; 7 positions agree with TRBD2. This CDR3 has 15 amino acids. From germline, CDR1 is MNHNS and CDR2 SASEGT. With V trimmed by 5 bases and J by 5 bases, 8 bases remained unmatched. The CDR3 nucleotides read TGTGCCAGCAGTTCACGGCAGGGAGGGACCGGGGAGCTGTTTTTT. As protein: CASSSRQGGTGELFF.